This note documents a single T cell receptor beta chain sequence. These data belong to a study of T cell changes during pregnancy in multiple sclerosis. Germline V lookup: CDR1 SGHTA, CDR2 FQGTGA. This CDR3 has 17 residues. The V gene lost 3 bases and the J gene lost 8 bases, with 23 bases spanning the gap. The protocol was immunoSEQ multiplex PCR, while the TCRdb copy is restricted to in-frame clones and leaves out a portion. The profile shows fewer than 85,000 clones, about 93% of them singletons. The chain carries TRBV7-3 and TRBJ2-1, with D maybe TRBD2 (7 bases). The sequencing here drew on peripheral blood, taken after pregnancy. The sequence came from a female donor in good health, enrolled as a control in a pregnancy study. CDR3 residues: CASSFGVEAGAGHEQFF. In nucleotides, the CDR3 is TGTGCCAGCAGCTTTGGCGTCGAGGCGGGGGCGGGCCATGAGCAGTTCTTC. The entire variable domain, with the rest obtained from reference TRBV7-3 and TRBJ2-1, is as follows: GAGVSQTPSNKVTEKGKYVELRCDPISGHTALYWYRQSLGQGPEFLIYFQGTGAADDSGLPNDRFFAVRPEGSVSTLKIQRTERGDSAVYLCASSFGVEAGAGHEQFFGPGTRLTVL.